A selection of T cell receptor beta chains follows, all from one sample in a study of blood T cells in healthy people across ages. Using its own MiXCR run on the 5' RACE reads, TCRdb lists one record per CDR3 protein. The repertoire holds approximately 1,100,000 distinct CDR3 sequences, with 35% to 50% as singletons. Sequencing was performed on blood. These receptors all stem from a woman in her fifties or sixties in good health. Both conserved end residues are part of each CDR3. Fields, in order: V gene, D gene, J gene, clone size, CDR3 protein, CDR3 DNA. A D gene is named only where the DNA matches it firmly. Clone size, where shown, is once, few, many, or a class for clones that have expanded.

>TRBV27|NA|TRBJ1-2|few
CASSFGGRDGYTF
TGTGCCAGCAGTTTTGGTGGGAGGGATGGCTACACCTTC
>TRBV7-2|NA|TRBJ2-5|few
CASSLEARVTQYF
TGTGCCAGCAGCTTAGAGGCCAGGGTGACCCAGTACTTC
>TRBV7-2|NA|TRBJ1-2|NA
CASSLGRPYGYTF
TGTGCCAGCAGCTTGGGCAGACCCTATGGCTACACCTTC
>TRBV4-3|NA|TRBJ2-7|once
CASSQVSGTTPYEQYF
TGCGCCAGCAGCCAAGTTTCAGGGACCACACCCTACGAGCAGTACTTC
>TRBV20-1|NA|TRBJ1-2|few
CSARVMTALNYGYTF
TGCAGTGCTAGGGTCATGACGGCTCTTAACTATGGCTACACCTTC
>TRBV5-5|TRBD1|TRBJ2-1|few
CASSLNGQGYNEQFF
TGTGCCAGCAGCTTGAACGGACAGGGGTACAATGAGCAGTTCTTC
>TRBV20-1|NA|TRBJ2-3|few
CSAFDDTDTQYF
TGCAGTGCTTTTGACGACACAGATACGCAGTATTTT
>TRBV11-2|NA|TRBJ2-5|many
CASSLVGQQQETQYF
TGTGCCAGCAGCTTAGTAGGGCAGCAGCAAGAGACCCAGTACTTC
>TRBV29-1|TRBD2|TRBJ2-1|many
CSVVGTSDSYNEQFF
TGCAGCGTGGTCGGGACTAGCGATTCCTACAATGAGCAGTTCTTC
>TRBV5-1|NA|TRBJ1-2|NA
CASSGGPGYTF
TGCGCCAGCAGCGGGGGACCGGGCTACACCTTC
>TRBV3-1|TRBD2|TRBJ2-1|NA
CASSRSSGSNEQFF
TGTGCCAGCAGCCGATCTAGCGGGAGTAATGAGCAGTTCTTC
>TRBV5-1|NA|TRBJ2-1|NA
CASSLAPRGPDNEQFF
TGCGCCAGCAGCTTGGCCCCGCGAGGCCCGGACAATGAGCAGTTCTTC
>TRBV6-2/TRBV6-3|NA|TRBJ2-5|NA
CASSKDGQWTSGVRYF
TGTGCCAGCAGCAAAGACGGACAGTGGACTTCGGGGGTGAGGTACTTC
>TRBV4-2|NA|TRBJ2-4|few
CASSPPGLAKGNIQYF
TGTGCCAGCAGCCCCCCGGGGTTAGCTAAAGGGAACATTCAGTACTTC
>TRBV6-6|TRBD1|TRBJ2-5|NA
CASSRQGWVETQYF
TGTGCCAGCAGTCGACAGGGTTGGGTAGAGACCCAGTACTTC
>TRBV30|NA|TRBJ2-1|once
CAWSAGGAGGNEQFF
TGTGCCTGGAGTGCAGGTGGGGCCGGGGGCAATGAGCAGTTCTTC
>TRBV9|TRBD2|TRBJ2-1|NA
CASSVGSGRAGYNEQFF
TGTGCCAGCAGCGTAGGAAGCGGGAGGGCCGGGTACAATGAGCAGTTCTTC
>TRBV9|TRBD2|TRBJ2-1|NA
CASVAREGDEQFF
TGTGCCAGCGTCGCGCGGGAGGGCGATGAGCAGTTCTTC
>TRBV12-3/TRBV12-4|NA|TRBJ1-1|NA
CASSTKRNTEAFF
TGTGCCAGCAGTACGAAAAGAAACACTGAAGCTTTCTTT
>TRBV12-3/TRBV12-4|TRBD2|TRBJ2-7|few
CASKASGSYEQYF
TGTGCCAGCAAAGCTAGCGGGAGTTACGAGCAGTACTTC
>TRBV5-1|NA|TRBJ2-7|NA
CASSPVLGGLYF
TGCGCCAGCAGCCCGGTTTTAGGGGGTCTGTACTTC
>TRBV10-3|TRBD2|TRBJ2-1|NA
CAISWGLAGGPRSYNEQFF
TGTGCCATCAGTTGGGGACTAGCGGGAGGGCCGCGTTCCTACAATGAGCAGTTCTTC
>TRBV2|NA|TRBJ2-5|few
CASRAAFQETQYF
TGTGCCAGCAGAGCAGCCTTCCAAGAGACCCAGTACTTC
>TRBV7-3|TRBD1|TRBJ2-7|once
CASSRDSSLGEQYF
TGTGCCAGCAGCCGGGACAGCAGTCTAGGCGAGCAGTACTTC
>TRBV6-5|TRBD1|TRBJ1-1|NA
CASSYSRDRGLNTEAFF
TGTGCCAGCAGTTACTCGAGGGACAGGGGACTGAACACTGAAGCTTTCTTT
>TRBV14|TRBD1|TRBJ2-2|many
CASRTGGNTGELFF
TGTGCCAGCAGGACAGGGGGGAACACCGGGGAGCTGTTTTTT
>TRBV7-2|NA|TRBJ2-5|NA
CASTYAGYNEQYF
TGTGCCAGCACCTATGCGGGTTACAATGAGCAGTACTTC
>TRBV30|NA|TRBJ2-3|NA
CAWGSRGDTQYF
TGTGCCTGGGGGTCGAGGGGAGATACGCAGTATTTT
>TRBV24-1|NA|TRBJ2-7|NA
CATSEPGTGNIQYF
TGTGCCACCAGTGAGCCGGGTACAGGGAATATTCAGTACTTC
>TRBV5-1|TRBD1|TRBJ2-7|NA
CASSPWPPSGTGRSEQYF
TGCGCCAGCAGCCCGTGGCCCCCCTCCGGGACAGGTCGGAGCGAGCAGTACTTC